This is a list of T cell receptor beta chains from one sample in a study of blood T cells in healthy people across ages. Using its own MiXCR run on the 5' RACE reads, TCRdb lists one record per CDR3 protein. The table records 750,000 to 850,000 distinct CDR3 sequences, 20% to 25% of them present only once. This same sample was also part of a study on T cells of mothers and their children.

Input material: blood. Every receptor here comes from a boy between 10 and 17 years old in good health. Both conserved end residues are part of each CDR3. The D gene is left open where the match is weak. The size of a clone is reported for some rows only, either as once, few or many, or as a class for expanded clones.

cdr3_nt: TGTGCCAGCAGTTACGGATTTATAGCCAAAAACATTCAGTACTTC; cdr3_aa: CASSYGFIAKNIQYF; v_call: TRBV6-2/TRBV6-3; d_call: -; j_call: TRBJ2-4; clone_size: few
cdr3_nt: TGTGCCAGCAGTGACAGGAATGGGGCGGCTGAGCAGTTCTTC; cdr3_aa: CASSDRNGAAEQFF; v_call: TRBV6-1; d_call: -; j_call: TRBJ2-1; clone_size: few
cdr3_nt: TGCAGTGCTAGCGGGAGGTTCACCTACGAGCAGTACTTC; cdr3_aa: CSASGRFTYEQYF; v_call: TRBV20-1; d_call: TRBD2; j_call: TRBJ2-7; clone_size: few
cdr3_nt: TGTGCCAGCAGTTTATTACCGGACAGCTCTGGAAACACCATATATTTT; cdr3_aa: CASSLLPDSSGNTIYF; v_call: TRBV28; d_call: -; j_call: TRBJ1-3; clone_size: few
cdr3_nt: TGTGCCAGCAGCGTTAGGGGCGTAGATACGCAGTACTTT; cdr3_aa: CASSVRGVDTQYF; v_call: TRBV9; d_call: -; j_call: TRBJ2-3; clone_size: -
cdr3_nt: TGCGCCAGCAGCCAAGATGGGGGTTTCGAACCCACTGAAGCTTTCTTT; cdr3_aa: CASSQDGGFEPTEAFF; v_call: TRBV4-3; d_call: -; j_call: TRBJ1-1; clone_size: few
cdr3_nt: TGCAGCGTTGTGAGGGCGATGGGCTATGGCTACACCTTC; cdr3_aa: CSVVRAMGYGYTF; v_call: TRBV29-1; d_call: -; j_call: TRBJ1-2; clone_size: -
cdr3_nt: TGTGCCAGCAGTTACTCACCCGACAGGGTAAGCGAGCAGTACTTC; cdr3_aa: CASSYSPDRVSEQYF; v_call: TRBV6-2/TRBV6-3; d_call: TRBD1; j_call: TRBJ2-7; clone_size: few
cdr3_nt: TGTGCCAGCAGTGCCCGGGACTACTATGGCTACACCTTC; cdr3_aa: CASSARDYYGYTF; v_call: TRBV6-1; d_call: -; j_call: TRBJ1-2; clone_size: -
cdr3_nt: TGCGCCAGCAGCTTGGTCGGCGGGATAACCTACAATGAGCAGTTCTTC; cdr3_aa: CASSLVGGITYNEQFF; v_call: TRBV5-1; d_call: -; j_call: TRBJ2-1; clone_size: -
cdr3_nt: TGTGCCAGCAGCTTGGGGACTAGTGCGAACACCGGGGAGCTGTTTTTT; cdr3_aa: CASSLGTSANTGELFF; v_call: TRBV7-3; d_call: TRBD2; j_call: TRBJ2-2; clone_size: -
cdr3_nt: TGCGCCATTAGTCAAGGGGGACTTCGGGTCGAGCAGTACTTC; cdr3_aa: CAISQGGLRVEQYF; v_call: TRBV6-1; d_call: -; j_call: TRBJ2-7; clone_size: once
cdr3_nt: TGTGCCCTATCCAAGGGGACAGGGATCAACGAGCAGTACTTC; cdr3_aa: CALSKGTGINEQYF; v_call: TRBV10-3; d_call: TRBD1; j_call: TRBJ2-7; clone_size: few
cdr3_nt: TGCGCCAGCAGCCAAGACGGTTCTAACTATGGCTACACCTTC; cdr3_aa: CASSQDGSNYGYTF; v_call: TRBV4-3; d_call: -; j_call: TRBJ1-2; clone_size: -
cdr3_nt: TGTGCCAGCATGGAAGAATATAACACTGAAGCTTTCTTT; cdr3_aa: CASMEEYNTEAFF; v_call: TRBV28; d_call: -; j_call: TRBJ1-1; clone_size: -
cdr3_nt: TGCAGTGCTAGAGATCCCCGCCTCCGGAATGAGCAGTTCTTC; cdr3_aa: CSARDPRLRNEQFF; v_call: TRBV20-1; d_call: -; j_call: TRBJ2-1; clone_size: -
cdr3_nt: TGTGCCAGCAACCACGGGGTCCAGGAGACCCAGTACTTC; cdr3_aa: CASNHGVQETQYF; v_call: TRBV7-9; d_call: -; j_call: TRBJ2-5; clone_size: few
cdr3_nt: TGTGCCAGCAGTGCTCGGGACAGGGGCCCCTACGAGCAGTACTTC; cdr3_aa: CASSARDRGPYEQYF; v_call: TRBV6-1; d_call: TRBD1; j_call: TRBJ2-7; clone_size: -
cdr3_nt: TGTGCCAGCAGACAACTCATGGCAGCTAACTATGGCTACACCTTC; cdr3_aa: CASRQLMAANYGYTF; v_call: TRBV6-5; d_call: -; j_call: TRBJ1-2; clone_size: -
cdr3_nt: TGCAGTGCTAGAGTGACAGGGACCTCTAACTATGGCTACACCTTC; cdr3_aa: CSARVTGTSNYGYTF; v_call: TRBV20-1; d_call: TRBD1; j_call: TRBJ1-2; clone_size: few
cdr3_nt: TGCAGTGCTAGAATAACAGGGAATAACTATGGCTACACCTTC; cdr3_aa: CSARITGNNYGYTF; v_call: TRBV20-1; d_call: -; j_call: TRBJ1-2; clone_size: few
cdr3_nt: TGTGCCAGCAGTCCTGGGATAAACACTGAAGCTTTCTTT; cdr3_aa: CASSPGINTEAFF; v_call: TRBV4-2; d_call: -; j_call: TRBJ1-1; clone_size: -
cdr3_nt: TGCAGTGCCCCGCGGGCAGGGGGCACCGGGGAGCTGTTTTTT; cdr3_aa: CSAPRAGGTGELFF; v_call: TRBV20-1; d_call: TRBD1; j_call: TRBJ2-2; clone_size: -
cdr3_nt: TGTGCCAGCAGCGTAAATCAGCCCGACAATGAGCAGTTCTTC; cdr3_aa: CASSVNQPDNEQFF; v_call: TRBV9; d_call: -; j_call: TRBJ2-1; clone_size: few
cdr3_nt: TGTGCCACCGGGGGGGATCTCCTTTCCTCCTACGAGCAGTACTTC; cdr3_aa: CATGGDLLSSYEQYF; v_call: TRBV10-3; d_call: TRBD2; j_call: TRBJ2-7; clone_size: -
cdr3_nt: TGCGCCAGCAGCCCCCCACCCGGGCCGCACTACGAGCAGTACTTC; cdr3_aa: CASSPPPGPHYEQYF; v_call: TRBV4-1; d_call: -; j_call: TRBJ2-7; clone_size: -
cdr3_nt: TGTGCCAGCAGTTCCCAGGGGGCAGGCTACGAGCAGTACTTC; cdr3_aa: CASSSQGAGYEQYF; v_call: TRBV6-6; d_call: TRBD1; j_call: TRBJ2-7; clone_size: many
cdr3_nt: TGCGCCAGCAGCAAAGGGAGCTACAATGAGCAGTTCTTC; cdr3_aa: CASSKGSYNEQFF; v_call: TRBV5-1; d_call: -; j_call: TRBJ2-1; clone_size: few
cdr3_nt: TGTGCCAGCAGTGGACTTTTCTTGGGACCCCCCGGGGAGCTGTTTTTT; cdr3_aa: CASSGLFLGPPGELFF; v_call: TRBV28; d_call: -; j_call: TRBJ2-2; clone_size: -
cdr3_nt: TGCAGCGTTGATTGGGGAGGGAGTAACGAGCAGTACTTC; cdr3_aa: CSVDWGGSNEQYF; v_call: TRBV29-1; d_call: TRBD2; j_call: TRBJ2-7; clone_size: few
cdr3_nt: TGTGCCAGCAGCTTAGATAACTATCGATGCGAGCAGTACTTC; cdr3_aa: CASSLDNYRCEQYF; v_call: TRBV7-2; d_call: -; j_call: TRBJ2-7; clone_size: -
cdr3_nt: TGCGCCAGCAGCTACCGCCCGGGACAGGGCGCCTCGGGGAATGAAAAACTGTTTTTT; cdr3_aa: CASSYRPGQGASGNEKLFF; v_call: TRBV4-1; d_call: TRBD1; j_call: TRBJ1-4; clone_size: -
cdr3_nt: TGCAGCGTTCTGGACCTGGGGGACACTGAAGCTTTCTTT; cdr3_aa: CSVLDLGDTEAFF; v_call: TRBV29-1; d_call: -; j_call: TRBJ1-1; clone_size: -
cdr3_nt: TGCAGCGTTGAAGATCTAGACAGGTACGAGCAGTACTTC; cdr3_aa: CSVEDLDRYEQYF; v_call: TRBV29-1; d_call: -; j_call: TRBJ2-7; clone_size: -
cdr3_nt: TGTGCCAGCAGCTTAGACTCTAACACAGATACGCAGTATTTT; cdr3_aa: CASSLDSNTDTQYF; v_call: TRBV11-2; d_call: -; j_call: TRBJ2-3; clone_size: -
cdr3_nt: TGTGCCAGCAGTGAGACATCCAAAAACATTCAGTACTTC; cdr3_aa: CASSETSKNIQYF; v_call: TRBV2; d_call: -; j_call: TRBJ2-4; clone_size: few
cdr3_nt: TGTGCCAGCAGACGGTCGGGGGTGGAGACCCAGTACTTC; cdr3_aa: CASRRSGVETQYF; v_call: TRBV28; d_call: -; j_call: TRBJ2-5; clone_size: -
cdr3_nt: TGTGCCAGCAGGGCGGACTGGAACAATGAGCAGTTCTTC; cdr3_aa: CASRADWNNEQFF; v_call: TRBV6-2/TRBV6-3; d_call: -; j_call: TRBJ2-1; clone_size: few
cdr3_nt: TGCGCCAGTAGCTCCCGGGACAGGGGGATCGAGCAGTACTTC; cdr3_aa: CASSSRDRGIEQYF; v_call: TRBV5-1; d_call: TRBD1; j_call: TRBJ2-7; clone_size: -
cdr3_nt: TGCGCCAGCAGCCAAGATAAGGGAGGCAGGGACGAGCAGTACTTC; cdr3_aa: CASSQDKGGRDEQYF; v_call: TRBV4-1; d_call: -; j_call: TRBJ2-7; clone_size: -
cdr3_nt: TGTGCCAGCAGTGCCCTTGGGAGCAGTCACACAGATACGCAGTATTTT; cdr3_aa: CASSALGSSHTDTQYF; v_call: TRBV27; d_call: -; j_call: TRBJ2-3; clone_size: -
cdr3_nt: TGTGCCAGCAGCTTAGATGGGTACGGTAGCTCCTACGAGCAGTACTTC; cdr3_aa: CASSLDGYGSSYEQYF; v_call: TRBV7-3; d_call: -; j_call: TRBJ2-7; clone_size: -
cdr3_nt: TGTGCCAGCAGTTTCGACGGGACTAGCACAGATACGCAGTATTTT; cdr3_aa: CASSFDGTSTDTQYF; v_call: TRBV28; d_call: -; j_call: TRBJ2-3; clone_size: few
cdr3_nt: TGCGCCAGCAGCGATAAGGGTGATGGGCAGTTCTTC; cdr3_aa: CASSDKGDGQFF; v_call: TRBV5-1; d_call: -; j_call: TRBJ2-1; clone_size: few